One and the same sample provided the 8 T cell receptor beta chains below, sequenced in a study of blood T cell repertoires in COVID-19. Measured with immunoSEQ multiplex PCR; TCRdb has only the in-frame clones, and not every one. In the table there are some 59,000 clones, 90% of which are singletons. Sequenced material: peripheral blood. The receptors were sampled from a man between 50 and 59 years old with acute or convalescent COVID-19.

The V call is TRBV15, the J call TRBJ2-2, with 9 bases aligning to TRBD2. The CDR3 extends over 14 amino acids. The germline V gene encodes CDR1 LNHNV and CDR2 YYDKDF (reference sequence). V lost 9 bases, J lost 4 bases, and 6 bases stayed unmatched. CDR3 coding DNA: TGTGCCACGGTTAGCGGGAGTCGCACCGGGGAGCTGTTTTTT. Its protein is CATVSGSRTGELFF.

This clone was detected a few times. The chain is built from TRBV9 and TRBJ2-3; the match to TRBD2 covers 11 bases. The CDR3 totals 18 residues. Germline assignment: CDR1 SGDLS and CDR2 YYNGEE. V shed 4 bases, J shed 2 bases, and the junction held 12 bases outside the gene matches. The CDR3 sequence: CASSPGLAEGGDTDTQYF. The CDR3 DNA is TGTGCCAGCAGCCCGGGACTAGCGGAGGGGGGGGACACAGATACGCAGTATTTT.

This CDR3 is CASSRRTGINQPQHF. In DNA form, the CDR3 reads TGTGCCAGCAGCCGAAGGACAGGGATCAATCAGCCCCAGCATTTT. The chain uses TRBV5-8 and TRBJ1-5, with 8 bases matching TRBD1. The CDR3 has 15 residues. Germline loops: CDR1 SGHTS, CDR2 YDEGEE. V shed 4 bases and J 3 bases; nucleotides not matched to a gene: 6.

The V call is TRBV4-1, the J call TRBJ2-7, with 7 bases identical to TRBD1. The J segment lost 2 bases and the V segment lost 3 bases, leaving 22 bases of the junction unmatched. CDR1 and CDR2 (germline): MGHRA, YSYEKL. The CDR3 is 20 residues long. CDR3 sequence (DNA): TGCGCCAGCAGCCAGGTCCCCTGGCGACAGGGTTCCTCGACCGCCTACGAGCAGTACTTC. Translated, it gives CASSQVPWRQGSSTAYEQYF.

This clone has only a few counts. V and J are TRBV7-2 and TRBJ1-2; 11 nucleotides agree with TRBD1. The CDR3 length is 16 residues. Germline CDR1 SGHTA, CDR2 FQGNSA. The V and J ends lost 4 bases and 7 bases, in that order; junction bases with no gene match: 11. The CDR3, as DNA: TGTGCCAGCAGCTCCCGGACAGGGGGCAACTCGGCTGGCTACACCTTC. Protein: CASSSRTGGNSAGYTF.

This clone was detected once. The chain recombines TRBV24-1 with TRBJ1-1, with D perhaps TRBD1 (6 bases). CDR3 length: 12 amino acids. The germline V and J ends were trimmed by 11 bases and 1 base, with 10 bases remaining between them. The germline V gene has CDR1 KGHDR and CDR2 SFDVKD. CDR3 DNA sequence: TGTGCCAGGGGGCCGGCGAACACTGAAGCTTTCTTT. It encodes CARGPANTEAFF.

This chain connects TRBV10-3 to TRBJ2-7, with 7 bases fitting TRBD2. The germline V gene has CDR1 ENHRY and CDR2 SYGVKD. The CDR3 length is 13 residues. The V and J ends lost 4 bases and 2 bases, in that order; junction bases with no gene match: 2. DNA of the CDR3: TGTGCCATCAGTGGAGGGACTACCTACGAGCAGTACTTC. Translated, it gives CAISGGTTYEQYF.

The CDR3 loop is CASSLQGMIGNGYTF. CDR3 in DNA: TGTGCCAGCAGTTTACAGGGAATGATCGGAAACGGCTACACCTTC. The V and J genes are TRBV27 and TRBJ1-2; D may be TRBD1 (5 bases). The CDR3 runs to 15 residues. V shed 2 bases and J shed 8 bases, with 18 bases lying between them. The germline CDR1 and CDR2 sequences are MNHEY and SMNVEV (reference sequence).